A selection of T cell receptor beta chains follows, all from one sample in a study of blood T cells in healthy people across ages. TCRdb itself ran the 5' RACE reads through MiXCR, one entry per CDR3 protein. The sample consists of 1.4 million or so distinct CDR3 sequences, around 40% of them appearing once. Sample: blood. The receptors stem from a woman aged 18 to 35 in good health. Each CDR3 is given with its conserved first and last residue. Fields, in order: J gene, D gene, V gene, CDR3 protein. A D gene is named only where the DNA matches it firmly.

TRBJ2-3 | TRBD2 | TRBV15 | CATSSGTSGSLTDTQYF
TRBJ2-1 | . | TRBV29-1 | CSADRGGGYNEQFF
TRBJ1-5 | . | TRBV6-1 | CASTGSAYSNQPQHF
TRBJ2-7 | TRBD2 | TRBV20-1 | CSARGGGSGASYEQYF
TRBJ2-2 | TRBD2 | TRBV28 | CASSPPWTSGRSSTGELFF
TRBJ2-7 | TRBD2 | TRBV27 | CASSLTSGYEQYF
TRBJ2-7 | . | TRBV20-1 | CSARGGLVAYEQYF
TRBJ2-1 | . | TRBV12-3/TRBV12-4 | CASSFSYQGHNEQFF
TRBJ2-5 | TRBD2 | TRBV25-1 | CASNRGGETQYF
TRBJ2-2 | TRBD2 | TRBV20-1 | CSARVWEGANTGELFF
TRBJ1-4 | . | TRBV5-6 | CASSFRVGEEIGKLFF
TRBJ2-1 | TRBD1 | TRBV4-2 | CASSHPGRGFDNEQFF
TRBJ2-7 | . | TRBV5-6 | CASSPTTSTDLGFYEQYF